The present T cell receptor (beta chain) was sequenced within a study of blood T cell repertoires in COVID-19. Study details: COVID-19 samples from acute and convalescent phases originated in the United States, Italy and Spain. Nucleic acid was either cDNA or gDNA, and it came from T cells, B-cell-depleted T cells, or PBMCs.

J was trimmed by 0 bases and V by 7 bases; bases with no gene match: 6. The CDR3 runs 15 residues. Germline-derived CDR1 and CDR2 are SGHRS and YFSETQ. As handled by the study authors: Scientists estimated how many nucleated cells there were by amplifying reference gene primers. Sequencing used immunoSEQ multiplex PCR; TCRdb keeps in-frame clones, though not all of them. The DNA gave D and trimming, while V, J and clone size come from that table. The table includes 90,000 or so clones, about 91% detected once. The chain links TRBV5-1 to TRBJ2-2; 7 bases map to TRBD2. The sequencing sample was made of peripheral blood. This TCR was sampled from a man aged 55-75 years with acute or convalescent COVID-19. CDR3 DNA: TGCGCCAGCTCTATGGGGGGGGCGAACACCGGGGAGCTGTTTTTT. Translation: CASSMGGANTGELFF.